The entry below describes one T cell receptor (beta chain). A much more abundant neighbour one base away suggests this may be a read error. This sample was taken from a study of blood T cells in healthy people across ages. The germline gives CDR1 ENHRY, CDR2 SYGVKD. The CDR3 extends over 13 amino acids. PCR was performed a second time for roughly 7 to 11 cycles using a sample-barcoded 5' primer and a J-beta primer mix. Sequencing of every sample gave 3 million or more CDR3-containing paired-end reads. TCRdb itself ran the 5' RACE reads through MiXCR, one entry per CDR3 protein. The sample contains around 870,000 distinct CDR3 sequences, under 35% of which appear only once.

This chain joins TRBV10-3 and TRBJ2-3; 7 bases are a match to TRBD2. The receptor was derived from a woman of 80 years or more in good health. The sample taken for sequencing was blood. CDR3 nucleotide sequence: TGTGCCACCAGTCGGGACTACACAGATACGCAGTATTTT. Amino acids: CATSRDYTDTQYF.